This TCR beta chain was found in a study of blood T cell repertoires in COVID-19. For the study at large: Samples taken during acute and convalescent COVID-19 were collected in the United States, Italy and Spain.

Assay used: immunoSEQ multiplex PCR; TCRdb lists only in-frame clones, some missing. The sample holds 60,000 to 75,000 clones, around 90% seen once. Input material: peripheral blood. The source of this sequence is a man aged 50-60 years with active COVID-19.

CDR3: CASSGGGAYGYTF. In nucleotides, the CDR3 is TGTGCCAGCAGCGGGGGGGGCGCCTATGGCTACACCTTC. The chain combines TRBV3-1 (or the pseudogene TRBV3-2) with TRBJ1-2, with D tentatively TRBD1 (6 bases). The CDR3 covers 13 residues. Germline V gene data show CDR1 as LGHDT and CDR2 as YNNKEL (reference sequence). The ends were cut back, 5 bases at V and 4 bases at J, with 11 bases in the middle.